Each of the 30 T cell receptor beta chains below was sequenced from the same sample in a study of blood T cell repertoires in COVID-19. The assay was immunoSEQ multiplex PCR, and TCRdb's table has in-frame clones only and misses some. In the table there are some 150,000 clones, over 70% of which are singletons. The specimen sequenced was peripheral blood. Receptor source: a man aged 50 to 60 with active or convalescent COVID-19.

This sequence joins TRBV7-9 and TRBJ2-3; D might be TRBD1 (5 bases). This CDR3 is built from 18 residues. CDR1 and CDR2 (germline): SEHNR, FQNEAQ (reference sequence). The V and J ends lost 3 bases and 1 base respectively, with 20 bases between them. The CDR3: CASSFNPQFLGGTDTQYF. Here the CDR3 DNA reads TGTGCCAGCAGCTTTAACCCCCAATTTTTAGGGGGCACAGATACGCAGTATTTT.

V usage is TRBV28 and J usage is TRBJ2-1; D is perhaps TRBD2 (6 bases). This CDR3 has 11 amino acids. The V gene lost 4 bases and the J gene lost 15 bases, with 13 bases spanning the gap. Germline values: CDR1 MDHEN, CDR2 SYDVKM. The CDR3 protein is CASSSLGAGFF. CDR3 nucleotides: TGTGCCAGCAGTTCTCTGGGAGCGGGGTTCTTC.

The chain is built from TRBV7-9 and TRBJ1-4; D is possibly TRBD1 (5 bases). CDR3 size: 16 residues. The germline gives CDR1 SEHNR, CDR2 FQNEAQ (reference sequence). V dropped 5 bases and J dropped 5 bases, with 18 bases sitting between them. CDR3 coding DNA: TGTGCCAGCAGCCTCCTCGACAGTGCGGGGAATGAAAAACTGTTTTTT. It translates to CASSLLDSAGNEKLFF.

This chain uses TRBV19 with TRBJ2-1; tentative D call: TRBD2 (6 bases). The CDR3 has 15 residues. V gave up 7 bases and J gave up 2 bases, with 15 bases separating them. From germline, CDR1 is LNHDA and CDR2 SQIVND (reference sequence). In nucleotides, the CDR3 is TGTGCCAGTACCGTGTTCGGGAGCCCCTACAATGAGCAGTTCTTC. It codes for CASTVFGSPYNEQFF.

The V gene is TRBV6-5, the J gene TRBJ1-6; TRBD1 aligns across 8 bases. Per the germline V gene, CDR1 is MNHEY and CDR2 is SVGAGI. Trimming at V came to 6 bases and at J to 8 bases, leaving 9 bases not matched to a gene. The CDR3 is made up of 15 amino acids. CDR3 nucleotide sequence: TGTGCCAGCAGGGTCTCCCAGGGGGCGTATTCACCCCTCCACTTT. It specifies CASRVSQGAYSPLHF.

This rearrangement joins TRBV10-2 to TRBJ1-5, with D possibly matching TRBD1 (6 bases). Germline CDR1 is WSHSY and CDR2 is SAAADI. CDR3 length: 15 amino acids. V shed 2 bases and J shed 7 bases, with 15 bases lying between them. The CDR3 DNA reads TGCGCCAGCAGTGAGACTGGGGGCATGGAGCAGCCCCAGCATTTT. Its translation: CASSETGGMEQPQHF.

This clone was recorded many times. The rearrangement joins TRBV3-1 (or the pseudogene TRBV3-2) to TRBJ2-5; 7 positions match TRBD2. This CDR3 is built from 16 residues. V lost 1 base to trimming and J lost 10 bases; unmatched junction nucleotides: 15. Looked up from germline, CDR1 is LGHDT and CDR2 is YNNKEL (reference sequence). Here the CDR3 reads CASSQGQGAGTPIQYF. CDR3 coding DNA: TGTGCCAGCAGCCAAGGCCAGGGAGCGGGGACCCCCATCCAGTACTTC.

This rearrangement joins TRBV4-1 to TRBJ2-7, with TRBD2 matching 9 bases. There are 16 residues in the CDR3. Germline lookup yields CDR1 MGHRA and CDR2 YSYEKL. The trim removed 3 bases at V and 4 bases at J, leaving 10 bases unmatched. The CDR3 reads CASSHQVLAGSYEQYF. DNA for the CDR3: TGCGCCAGCAGCCATCAGGTGCTAGCGGGATCGTACGAGCAGTACTTC.

This sequence joins TRBV5-5 and TRBJ1-5; TRBD1 is a possible D gene (6 bases). V was trimmed by 0 bases and J by 1 base, leaving 17 bases between them. Germline values: CDR1 SGHKS, CDR2 YYEKEE (reference sequence). The CDR3 covers 18 residues. The CDR3 here is CASSLDDRGGASNQPQHF. The CDR3 coding sequence is TGTGCCAGCAGCTTGGACGACCGGGGGGGGGCGAGCAATCAGCCCCAGCATTTT.

This clone was counted only a few times. The V gene is TRBV28, the J gene TRBJ1-3; D ambiguous. CDR3 length equals 15 residues. Germline values: CDR1 MDHEN, CDR2 SYDVKM. V was shortened by 5 bases and J by 0 bases, with 11 bases between the two germline ends. CDR3 sequence reads: CASSPSRVSGNTIYF. The CDR3, as DNA: TGTGCCAGCAGTCCCTCGCGGGTCTCTGGAAACACCATATATTTT.

The chain has TRBV9 and TRBJ2-6; unclear D gene. Germline values: CDR1 SGDLS, CDR2 YYNGEE. CDR3 length equals 14 residues. V lost 2 bases to trimming and J lost 1 base, with 4 bases between them. CDR3 sequence (DNA): TGTGCCAGCAGCGTCCAATCTGGGGCCAACGTCCTGACTTTC. It translates to CASSVQSGANVLTF.

CDR3 region: CASSLAQKNQPQHF. DNA for the CDR3: TGTGCCAGCAGCTTAGCACAGAAGAATCAGCCCCAGCATTTT. The chain joins TRBV7-9 to TRBJ1-5; no clear D. The CDR3 loop spans 14 amino acids. Deletions cut 0 bases from V and 4 bases from J, with 7 bases between. Germline assignment: CDR1 SEHNR and CDR2 FQNEAQ (reference sequence).

The rearrangement joins TRBV7-3 to TRBJ2-2; maybe TRBD1 (6 bases). Germline assignment: CDR1 SGHTA and CDR2 FQGTGA. V gave up 0 bases and J gave up 3 bases, with 8 bases separating them. This CDR3 spans 15 amino acids. The CDR3 is CASSLTGGDTGELFF. CDR3 DNA sequence: TGTGCCAGCAGCTTAACAGGGGGTGACACCGGGGAGCTGTTTTTT.

This chain links TRBV28 with TRBJ2-7; D might be TRBD1 (6 bases). The V gene's germline CDR1 is MDHEN and CDR2 SYDVKM. The CDR3 runs 14 residues. Deletions cut 5 bases from V and 3 bases from J, with 14 bases between. This chain's CDR3 is CASSPTGTFYEQYF. In DNA form, the CDR3 reads TGTGCCAGCAGTCCAACCGGGACATTCTACGAGCAGTACTTC.

The V call is TRBV6-5, the J call TRBJ2-7; tentatively, D is TRBD1 (5 bases). The V gene's germline CDR1 is MNHEY and CDR2 SVGAGI. This CDR3 has 13 residues. The V end was cut by 2 bases, the J end by 3 bases, with 8 bases between. Here the CDR3 reads CASSYGHYYEQYF. Here the CDR3 DNA reads TGTGCCAGCAGTTACGGACATTACTACGAGCAGTACTTC.

The V gene is TRBV18, the J gene TRBJ1-3; TRBD1 might be the D (5 bases). Germline V lookup: CDR1 KGHSH, CDR2 LQKENI. This CDR3 has 14 residues. Trimming took off 6 bases at V and 0 bases at J, with 9 bases between the two ends. The CDR3 loop reads CASSLGGSGNTIYF. CDR3 sequence (DNA): TGTGCCAGCTCCCTGGGGGGCTCTGGAAACACCATATATTTT.

V gene TRBV13 combines with J gene TRBJ2-5, with D perhaps TRBD1 (5 bases). From germline, CDR1 is PRHDT and CDR2 FYEKMQ (reference sequence). The CDR3 covers 14 residues. V lost 1 base and J lost 5, with 11 bases in between. The CDR3 is CASSLEARQETQYF. CDR3 nucleotide sequence: TGTGCCAGCAGCTTAGAGGCACGACAGGAGACCCAGTACTTC. The full variable domain, its missing parts supplied by reference TRBV13 and TRBJ2-5, is AAGVIQSPRHLIKEKRETATLKCYPIPRHDTVYWYQQGPGQDPQFLISFYEKMQSDKGSIPDRFSAQQFSDYHSELNMSSLELGDSALYFCASSLEARQETQYFGPGTRLLVL.

This clone showed up just a few times. In DNA form, the CDR3 reads TGTGCCAGCAGCTTCATTGGTGCTAGCGGGAGTTACGAGCAGTACTTC. This sequence encodes CASSFIGASGSYEQYF. The J gene is TRBJ2-7, the V gene TRBV11-2; TRBD2 aligns across 10 bases. CDR3 size: 16 residues. From germline, CDR1 is SGHAT and CDR2 FQNNGV. V dropped 3 bases and J dropped 4; count of bases not matched to a gene: 9.

The chain recombines TRBV28 with TRBJ2-1, with D perhaps matching TRBD2 (5 bases). In germline, CDR1 is MDHEN, CDR2 SYDVKM. The germline V and J ends were trimmed by 6 bases and 8 bases, with 20 bases remaining between them. There are 15 residues in the CDR3. CDR3 loop: CASRLSREPWYEQFF. CDR3 coding DNA: TGTGCCAGCAGGTTGTCGAGGGAGCCATGGTATGAGCAGTTCTTC. Filled out from reference TRBV28 and TRBJ2-1, the complete variable domain reads DVKVTQSSRYLVKRTGEKVFLECVQDMDHENMFWYRQDPGLGLRLIYFSYDVKMKEKGDIPEGYSVSREKKERFSLILESASTNQTSMYLCASRLSREPWYEQFFGPGTRLTVL.

The genes are TRBV9 and TRBJ2-7; 12 bases map to TRBD2. Trimming removed 4 bases from V and 0 bases from J; junction bases left unmatched: 5. The length of the CDR3 is 16 residues. The germline CDR1 and CDR2 sequences are SGDLS and YYNGEE. Here the CDR3 DNA reads TGTGCCAGCAGCCCTCAGACTAGCGGGGGCTCCTACGAGCAGTACTTC. Its protein is CASSPQTSGGSYEQYF.

V and J are TRBV4-2 and TRBJ2-3; no clear D gene. Trimming removed 1 base from V and 5 bases from J, with 13 bases in between. The CDR3 length is 15 residues. Germline lookup yields CDR1 LGHNA and CDR2 YNFKEQ. CDR3 sequence (DNA): TGTGCCAGCAGCCAAGCGCCTGGCTCCCAAGATACGCAGTATTTT. Protein product: CASSQAPGSQDTQYF.

This sequence joins TRBV28 and TRBJ2-7; tentative D call: TRBD2 (6 bases). Trimming cost V 5 bases and J 2 bases, with 13 bases left between them. Germline CDR1 and CDR2: MDHEN and SYDVKM. The CDR3 has 14 amino acids. In DNA form, the CDR3 reads TGTGCCAGCAGTCCCCCGGGACTTCCCTACGAGCAGTACTTC. It codes for CASSPPGLPYEQYF.

V gene TRBV19 combines with J gene TRBJ1-4; TRBD1 matches at 7 bases. The CDR3 has 13 amino acids. Unmatched junction bases numbered 3, after V lost 7 bases and J lost 4 bases. The germline V gene has CDR1 LNHDA and CDR2 SQIVND (reference sequence). The CDR3 region has the DNA TGTGCCAGTAAGGGACAGTTTAATGAAAAACTGTTTTTT. It is translated as CASKGQFNEKLFF.

V and J are TRBV9 and TRBJ2-7, with TRBD1 as a possible D gene (5 bases). The germline V gene has CDR1 SGDLS and CDR2 YYNGEE. The CDR3 is 16 amino acids. The ends were cut back, 4 bases at V and 2 bases at J, with 19 bases in the middle. The CDR3 region is CASSPRATADTYEQYF. The CDR3 DNA follows: TGTGCCAGCAGCCCCAGGGCGACTGCTGATACCTACGAGCAGTACTTC.

In this sample, this clone turned up a few times. V gene TRBV7-9 combines with J gene TRBJ1-5; 7 bases align to TRBD1. V was pared by 3 bases and J by 3 bases, with 5 bases of the junction left unmatched. Germline assignment: CDR1 SEHNR and CDR2 FQNEAQ (reference sequence). This CDR3 has 15 amino acids. The CDR3 sequence: CASSLGQSNNQPQHF. Written as DNA, the CDR3 is TGTGCCAGCAGCTTGGGACAGTCAAACAATCAGCCCCAGCATTTT.

By share, this clone counts as medium-sized. This sample includes further DNA sequences coding for the same CDR3. The chain combines TRBV9 with TRBJ2-1, with D perhaps matching TRBD2 (6 bases). With 4 bases removed from V and 6 bases from J, the gap between germline ends came to 11 bases. The CDR3 has 13 residues. The germline gives CDR1 SGDLS, CDR2 YYNGEE. This CDR3 is CASSPSTSNEQFF. For the CDR3, the DNA is TGTGCCAGCAGCCCCTCGACTAGCAATGAGCAGTTCTTC.

This rearrangement joins TRBV28 to TRBJ2-1, with unresolved D. This CDR3 spans 14 amino acids. The ends were cut back, 5 bases at V and 2 bases at J, with 10 bases in the middle. The germline CDR1 and CDR2 sequences are MDHEN and SYDVKM. DNA of the CDR3: TGTGCCAGCAGTCCTCCCTCGGCCTACAATGAGCAGTTCTTC. This gives the protein CASSPPSAYNEQFF.

The CDR3: CASSPGGTNTEAFF. Here the CDR3 DNA reads TGTGCCAGCAGTCCAGGGGGGACAAACACTGAAGCTTTCTTT. This sequence joins TRBV28 and TRBJ1-1; 7 bases are a match to TRBD1. The junction had 5 bases not matched to a gene; V was cut back by 5 bases and J by 2 bases. The CDR3 runs to 14 residues. Germline V gene sequence: CDR1 MDHEN, CDR2 SYDVKM. The full variable domain, in which reference TRBV28 and TRBJ1-1 provide the parts outside the CDR3, is DVKVTQSSRYLVKRTGEKVFLECVQDMDHENMFWYRQDPGLGLRLIYFSYDVKMKEKGDIPEGYSVSREKKERFSLILESASTNQTSMYLCASSPGGTNTEAFFGQGTRLTVV.

This clone was seen just once. The chain couples TRBV15 to TRBJ2-1; 9 nucleotides align to TRBD2. Germline assignment: CDR1 LNHNV and CDR2 YYDKDF (reference sequence). The V segment lost 1 base and the J segment 9 bases; nucleotides outside the gene matches: 4. This CDR3 is 14 amino acids long. Here the CDR3 reads CATSRGGTSIEQFF. CDR3 in DNA: TGTGCCACCAGCAGAGGTGGGACTAGCATTGAGCAGTTCTTC.

The V call is TRBV11-2, the J call TRBJ1-1, with TRBD1 identical over 7 bases. Germline loops: CDR1 SGHAT, CDR2 FQNNGV. J gave up 4 bases and V 3 bases, and 2 bases lay outside the gene matches. There are 13 residues in the CDR3. This CDR3 is CASSLYRGTEAFF. The CDR3 DNA sequence: TGTGCCAGCAGCTTGTACAGGGGCACTGAAGCTTTCTTT.